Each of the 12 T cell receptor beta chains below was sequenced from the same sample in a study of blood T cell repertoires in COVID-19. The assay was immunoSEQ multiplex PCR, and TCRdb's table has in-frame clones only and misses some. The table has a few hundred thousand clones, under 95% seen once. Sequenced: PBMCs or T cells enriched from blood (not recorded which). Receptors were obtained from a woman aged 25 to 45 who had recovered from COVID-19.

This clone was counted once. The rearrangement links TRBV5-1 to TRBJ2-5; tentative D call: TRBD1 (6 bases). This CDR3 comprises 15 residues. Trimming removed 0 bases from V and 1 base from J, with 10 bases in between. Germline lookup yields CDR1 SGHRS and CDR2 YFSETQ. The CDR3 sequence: CASSLGDTSQETQYF. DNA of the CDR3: TGCGCCAGCAGCTTGGGGGACACGAGCCAAGAGACCCAGTACTTC.

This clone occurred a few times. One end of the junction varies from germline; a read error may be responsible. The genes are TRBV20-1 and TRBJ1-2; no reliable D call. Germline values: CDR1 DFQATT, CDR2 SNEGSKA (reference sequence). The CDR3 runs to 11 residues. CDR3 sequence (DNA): TGCAGTGCTAGAGATAACAATGGCTACACCTTC. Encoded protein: CSARDNNGYTF.

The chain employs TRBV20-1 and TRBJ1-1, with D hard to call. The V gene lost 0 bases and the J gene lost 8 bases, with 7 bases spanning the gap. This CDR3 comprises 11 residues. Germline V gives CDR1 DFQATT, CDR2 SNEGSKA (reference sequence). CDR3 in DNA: TGCAGTGCTAGAGATCGGGGAGAAGCTTTCTTT. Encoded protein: CSARDRGEAFF.

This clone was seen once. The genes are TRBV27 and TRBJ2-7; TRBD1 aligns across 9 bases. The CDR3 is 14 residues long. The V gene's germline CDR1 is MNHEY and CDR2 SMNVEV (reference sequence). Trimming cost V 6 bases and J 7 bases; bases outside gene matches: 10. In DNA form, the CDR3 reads TGTGCCAGCAGGGGGGTACGACAGGGGGTAGAGCAGTACTTC. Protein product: CASRGVRQGVEQYF.

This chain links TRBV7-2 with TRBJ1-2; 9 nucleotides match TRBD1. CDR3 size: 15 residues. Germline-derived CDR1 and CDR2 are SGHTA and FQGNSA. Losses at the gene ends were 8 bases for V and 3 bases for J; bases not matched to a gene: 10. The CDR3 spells CASSWGTGFDYGYTF. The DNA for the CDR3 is TGTGCCAGCTCATGGGGGACAGGGTTTGACTATGGCTACACCTTC.

The CDR3 nucleotides are TGTGCCAGCAGGCACAGGGATGCCGGGGAGCTGTTTTTT. Translated, it gives CASRHRDAGELFF. The gene calls are TRBV12-3 or TRBV12-4 and TRBJ2-2; TRBD1 might be the D (6 bases). V shed 6 bases and J shed 6 bases, with 11 bases lying between them. The CDR3 is made up of 13 amino acids.

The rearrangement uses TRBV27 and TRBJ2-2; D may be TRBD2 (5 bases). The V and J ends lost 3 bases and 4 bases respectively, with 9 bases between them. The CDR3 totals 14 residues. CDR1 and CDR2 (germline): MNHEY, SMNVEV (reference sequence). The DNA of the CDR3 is TGTGCCAGCAGTTTCCTAGCCGGCACCGGGGAGCTGTTTTTT. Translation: CASSFLAGTGELFF.

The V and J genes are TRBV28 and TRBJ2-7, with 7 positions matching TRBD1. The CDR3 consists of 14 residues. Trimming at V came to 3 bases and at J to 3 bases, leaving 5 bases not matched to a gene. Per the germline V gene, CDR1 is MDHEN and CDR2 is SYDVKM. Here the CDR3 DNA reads TGTGCCAGCAGTTTTGGACAGGCCTACTACGAGCAGTACTTC. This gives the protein CASSFGQAYYEQYF.

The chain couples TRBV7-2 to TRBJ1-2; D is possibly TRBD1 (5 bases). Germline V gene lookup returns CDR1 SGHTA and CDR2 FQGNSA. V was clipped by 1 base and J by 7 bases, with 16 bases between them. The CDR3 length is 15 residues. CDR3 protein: CASSLDLQGVGGYTF. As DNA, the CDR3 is TGTGCCAGCAGCTTAGATTTGCAGGGTGTGGGTGGCTACACCTTC.

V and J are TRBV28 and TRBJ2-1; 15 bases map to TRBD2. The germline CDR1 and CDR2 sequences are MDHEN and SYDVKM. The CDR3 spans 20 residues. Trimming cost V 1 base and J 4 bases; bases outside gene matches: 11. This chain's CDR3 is CASSLFGLGLAGGGYNEQFF. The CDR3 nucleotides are TGTGCCAGCAGTTTATTCGGCTTGGGACTAGCGGGAGGTGGGTACAATGAGCAGTTCTTC.

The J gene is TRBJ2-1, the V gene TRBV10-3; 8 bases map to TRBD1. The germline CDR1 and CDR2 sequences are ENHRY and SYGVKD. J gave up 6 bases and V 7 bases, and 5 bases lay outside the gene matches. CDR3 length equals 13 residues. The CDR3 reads CAITPDRANEQFF. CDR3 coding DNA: TGTGCCATCACTCCGGACAGGGCCAATGAGCAGTTCTTC.

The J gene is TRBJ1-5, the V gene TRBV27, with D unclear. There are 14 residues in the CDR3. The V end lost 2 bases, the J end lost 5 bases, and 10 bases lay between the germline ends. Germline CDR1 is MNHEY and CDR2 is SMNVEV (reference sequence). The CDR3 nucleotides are TGTGCCAGCAGTTTAATTTCAGCGGATCAGCCCCAGCATTTT. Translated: CASSLISADQPQHF.